The 13 T cell receptor beta chains given below trace back to one sample, sequenced in a study of T-cell reconstitution after alpha-beta-depleted transplantation in children. Library preparation (for TCRbeta) was performed with unique molecular identifiers. In TCRdb, the PCR reads were re-called with MiXCR into one record per CDR3 protein. The sample has 500,000 or so distinct CDR3 sequences; about 31% are singletons. The sequenced sample was PBMCs from the stem cell graft donor, obtained from the stem cell graft. The receptors come from a human donor who donated a stem cell graft to a child with aplastic anemia.

The rearrangement links TRBV18 to TRBJ1-3; perhaps TRBD1 as D (6 bases). From germline, CDR1 is KGHSH and CDR2 LQKENI. V dropped 6 bases and J dropped 0 bases, with 12 bases sitting between them. This CDR3 contains 15 residues. CDR3 in DNA: TGTGCCAGCTCGGACGGACAGTACTCTGGAAACACCATATATTTT. Its translation: CASSDGQYSGNTIYF.

V gene TRBV15 combines with J gene TRBJ2-6; D not certain. Trimming took off 1 base at V and 0 bases at J, with 10 bases between the two ends. This CDR3 has 17 residues. Germline loops: CDR1 LNHNV, CDR2 YYDKDF (reference sequence). The DNA of the CDR3 is TGTGCCACCAGCAGAGCCCCGATCACCTCTGGGGCCAACGTCCTGACTTTC. It codes for CATSRAPITSGANVLTF.

This chain uses TRBV7-2 with TRBJ2-1, with TRBD1 matching 8 bases. CDR3 length equals 14 residues. Trimming took 3 bases from V and 7 from J; bases not matched to a gene: 5. The germline V gene has CDR1 SGHTA and CDR2 FQGNSA. The CDR3 protein is CASSLGTGVNEQFF. DNA of the CDR3: TGTGCCAGCAGCTTGGGGACAGGCGTGAATGAGCAGTTCTTC. Using reference TRBV7-2 and TRBJ2-1 for the parts outside the CDR3, the full variable domain is GAGVSQSPSNKVTEKGKDVELRCDPISGHTALYWYRQSLGQGLEFLIYFQGNSAPDKSGLPSDRFSAERTGGSVSTLTIQRTQQEDSAVYLCASSLGTGVNEQFFGPGTRLTVL.

Comment on this clonotype: The junction differs from germline at one of its ends, possibly a read error. J is TRBJ2-1 and V is TRBV5-6; 7 bases line up with TRBD2. The CDR3 covers 16 residues. Germline loops: CDR1 SGHDT, CDR2 YYEEEE. As DNA, the CDR3 is TGTGCCAGCAGCTCGACTAGCAGAAGCTCCTTCAATGAGCAGTTCTTC. It yields the protein CASSSTSRSSFNEQFF.

Many counts were recorded for this clonotype. The V call is TRBV12-3 or TRBV12-4, the J call TRBJ2-7; D is unclear. This CDR3 region has 10 residues. V lost 6 bases and J 4 bases, leaving 4 bases between the germline ends. The CDR3 region has the DNA TGTGCCAGCAGCGGGTACGAGCAGTACTTC. Translating gives CASSGYEQYF.

The rearrangement links TRBV5-1 to TRBJ1-1, with 7 bases matching TRBD1. This CDR3 region has 14 residues. Germline loops: CDR1 SGHRS, CDR2 YFSETQ. V lost 0 bases and J lost 7; bases outside the gene matches: 6. CDR3 sequence (DNA): TGCGCCAGCAGCTTGGACAGGGGAACCTTTGAAGCTTTCTTT. Its protein product is CASSLDRGTFEAFF.

The J gene is TRBJ2-2, the V gene TRBV6-2 or TRBV6-3, with 9 bases matching TRBD2. Germline CDR1 MNHEY, CDR2 SVGEGT. V was pared by 4 bases and J by 7 bases, with 10 bases of the junction left unmatched. CDR3 length equals 16 residues. CDR3 sequence (DNA): TGTGCCAGCAGTTTCCCTGCTAGCGGGAAGTTCGGGGAGCTGTTTTTT. Protein sequence: CASSFPASGKFGELFF.

This clonotype appeared a few times. The rearrangement links TRBV5-1 to TRBJ2-5, with 7 nucleotides matching TRBD2. Losses at the gene ends were 2 bases for V and 6 bases for J; bases not matched to a gene: 7. This CDR3 is 14 amino acids long. Germline CDR1 is SGHRS and CDR2 is YFSETQ. This chain's CDR3 is CASSLAGSAKTQYF. The CDR3 bases are TGCGCCAGCAGCTTAGCGGGATCGGCGAAGACCCAGTACTTC.

This clonotype turned up a few times. The genes are TRBV14 and TRBJ1-1; 7 bases fit TRBD1. V was clipped by 4 bases and J by 4 bases; unmatched bases: 6. Germline-derived CDR1 and CDR2 are SGHDN and FVKESK. The CDR3 consists of 14 residues. CDR3 nucleotide sequence: TGTGCCAGCAGCCCTAGGGGGCTCGGCACTGAAGCTTTCTTT. It yields the protein CASSPRGLGTEAFF.

The rearrangement uses TRBV29-1 and TRBJ2-2; 7 nucleotides agree with TRBD2. This CDR3 is 15 amino acids long. Germline lookup yields CDR1 SQVTM and CDR2 ANQGSEA. V dropped 3 bases and J dropped 3; count of bases not matched to a gene: 7. Written as DNA, the CDR3 is TGCAGCGTTGATTCGGCTAGCGGACACACCGGGGAGCTGTTTTTT. This translates into CSVDSASGHTGELFF.

The V call is TRBV28, the J call TRBJ2-1, with D uncertain. CDR3 length equals 10 residues. V lost 8 bases to trimming and J lost 10 bases, with 9 bases between them. Looked up from germline, CDR1 is MDHEN and CDR2 is SYDVKM. This chain's CDR3 is CASGLREQFF. The DNA for the CDR3 is TGTGCCAGCGGTCTGAGAGAGCAGTTCTTC. The whole variable domain, remainder taken from reference TRBV28 and TRBJ2-1, is DVKVTQSSRYLVKRTGEKVFLECVQDMDHENMFWYRQDPGLGLRLIYFSYDVKMKEKGDIPEGYSVSREKKERFSLILESASTNQTSMYLCASGLREQFFGPGTRLTVL.

This clonotype was counted a few times. The chain couples TRBV5-6 to TRBJ2-7; D gene unclear. This CDR3 region has 12 residues. Germline CDR1 SGHDT, CDR2 YYEEEE. Trimming pared 1 base from V and 4 bases from J, leaving 6 bases between. CDR3 amino acids: CASSLSGYEQYV. Here the CDR3 DNA reads TGTGCCAGCAGCTTGTCTGGATACGAGCAGTACGTC.

This clonotype was seen a few times. V usage is TRBV12-3 or TRBV12-4 and J usage is TRBJ1-5; D may be TRBD1 (6 bases). V lost 6 bases and J 3 bases, leaving 12 bases between the germline ends. CDR3 length equals 14 residues. The CDR3 protein is CASSLNRDNQPQHF. The CDR3 nucleotides read TGTGCCAGCAGCTTGAACAGGGACAATCAGCCCCAGCATTTT.